This is a list of T cell receptor beta chains from one sample in a study of patients and donors after allogeneic stem cell transplantation. In TCRdb, the RT-PCR reads were re-called with MiXCR into one record per CDR3 protein. The table lists about 150,000 distinct CDR3 sequences, approximately 22% of them singletons, with around 26% in the top ten. The sequencing input was blood, either unsorted or a sorted T cell fraction (not recorded which). The source is a human donor who was either an allogeneic HSCT recipient or a stem cell or donor lymphocyte infusion donor (not recorded which). It is not recorded whose cells these are; they may come from a transplant donor. CDR3s include the opening cysteine and the closing phenylalanine or tryptophan. The order of the fields is J gene, D gene, V gene, clone size, CDR3 protein, CDR3 DNA. D genes are given only for firm matches. A clone size is listed for some rows: how often the clone was seen (once, few, many), or a class if it is expanded.

TRBJ2-7 | . | TRBV29-1 | . | CSVEELLGSYEQYF | TGCAGCGTTGAAGAATTGTTAGGGTCCTACGAGCAGTACTTC
TRBJ1-2 | TRBD1 | TRBV5-1 | . | CASSTGTGIYYGYTF | TGCGCCAGCAGCACCGGGACAGGGATCTACTATGGCTACACCTTC
TRBJ1-6 | . | TRBV30 | many | CACPRDTSSYNSPLHF | TGTGCCTGTCCCCGGGACACAAGCTCCTATAATTCACCCCTCCACTTT
TRBJ2-1 | TRBD2 | TRBV5-1 | . | CASSLFFSGGENEQFF | TGCGCCAGCAGCTTGTTCTTTAGCGGGGGGGAAAATGAGCAGTTCTTC
TRBJ2-3 | . | TRBV20-1 | . | CSAREGSADTQYF | TGCAGTGCTAGAGAAGGTAGCGCAGATACGCAGTATTTT
TRBJ1-2 | TRBD1 | TRBV5-1 | few | CASSSGGTGASNYGYTF | TGCGCCAGCAGCTCCGGGGGGACAGGGGCCTCTAACTATGGCTACACCTTC
TRBJ2-1 | TRBD2 | TRBV19 | few | CASSAAASGGDNEQFF | TGTGCCAGTAGCGCCGCGGCTAGCGGGGGGGACAATGAGCAGTTCTTC
TRBJ1-2 | . | TRBV9 | few | CASSVVAGRGYTF | TGTGCCAGCAGCGTAGTTGCTGGTCGTGGCTACACCTTC
TRBJ2-2 | . | TRBV12-3/TRBV12-4 | . | CASRPSPGGNTGELFF | TGTGCCAGCAGACCGTCTCCGGGCGGCAACACCGGGGAGCTGTTTTTT
TRBJ1-2 | . | TRBV6-5 | . | CASSYGAGVNYGYTF | TGTGCCAGCAGTTACGGGGCAGGGGTTAACTATGGCTACACCTTC
TRBJ1-2 | . | TRBV12-3/TRBV12-4 | few | CASSLSREHGYTF | TGTGCCAGCAGTTTATCCAGGGAGCATGGCTACACCTTC
TRBJ1-2 | . | TRBV18 | . | CASSPGGRWGYTF | TGTGCCAGCTCACCAGGAGGGCGCTGGGGCTACACCTTC
TRBJ2-5 | . | TRBV7-2 | . | CASRQLSGVETQYF | TGTGCCAGCAGACAACTTTCAGGGGTAGAGACCCAGTACTTC
TRBJ2-5 | TRBD2 | TRBV7-7 | once | CASSLGTSDRETQYF | TGTGCTAGCAGCCTCGGGACTAGCGATCGGGAGACCCAGTACTTC
TRBJ2-1 | TRBD1 | TRBV6-5 | . | CASSGGQGGSYNEQFF | TGTGCCAGCAGTGGCGGACAGGGTGGCTCCTACAATGAGCAGTTCTTC
TRBJ2-1 | . | TRBV3-1 | . | CASSQEWRLSYNEQFF | TGTGCCAGCAGCCAAGAATGGCGGCTGTCCTACAATGAGCAGTTCTTC
TRBJ1-1 | . | TRBV9 | . | CASSALGIGFQPNTEAFF | TGTGCCAGCAGCGCCCTAGGGATTGGGTTTCAACCGAACACTGAAGCTTTCTTT
TRBJ2-7 | . | TRBV6-5 | . | CASSYNGASYEQYF | TGTGCCAGCAGTTACAATGGGGCAAGCTACGAGCAGTACTTC
TRBJ1-2 | TRBD1 | TRBV12-3/TRBV12-4 | . | CASSLTGANYGYTF | TGTGCCAGCAGTTTAACAGGGGCTAACTATGGCTACACCTTC
TRBJ2-3 | . | TRBV3-1 | . | CASSQDLTLTTDPQYF | TGTGCCAGCAGCCAAGATTTGACTCTTACCACAGATCCGCAGTATTTT
TRBJ1-1 | . | TRBV10-3 | few | CAISESYPSMNTEAFF | TGTGCCATCAGTGAGTCGTATCCCAGTATGAACACTGAAGCTTTCTTT
TRBJ1-2 | TRBD1 | TRBV4-2 | few | CASSQLPKGQNYGYTF | TGTGCCAGCAGCCAACTCCCAAAGGGACAGAACTATGGCTACACCTTC
TRBJ1-5 | . | TRBV12-3/TRBV12-4 | many | CASSPFGSNQPQHF | TGTGCCAGCAGTCCCTTCGGAAGCAATCAGCCCCAGCATTTT
TRBJ1-1 | . | TRBV20-1 | many | CSAENRVNTEAFF | TGCAGTGCTGAGAACAGGGTGAACACTGAAGCTTTCTTT
TRBJ2-1 | TRBD1 | TRBV6-2/TRBV6-3 | . | CASSGQAVDNEQFF | TGTGCCAGCAGCGGACAGGCCGTTGACAATGAGCAGTTCTTC
TRBJ2-1 | TRBD2 | TRBV7-8 | few | CASVSGGLNEQFF | TGTGCCAGCGTTTCGGGGGGGCTTAATGAGCAGTTCTTC
TRBJ1-1 | . | TRBV27 | . | CASNPTHGFVAFF | TGTGCCAGTAACCCTACTCATGGCTTTGTGGCTTTCTTT
TRBJ2-2 | . | TRBV6-5 | . | CASSYSLDSYTGELFF | TGTGCCAGCAGTTACTCTTTGGACAGCTACACCGGGGAGCTGTTTTTT
TRBJ2-2 | TRBD1 | TRBV4-1 | few | CASSKTGGRAGELFF | TGCGCCAGCAGCAAAACAGGGGGCAGAGCCGGGGAGCTGTTTTTT
TRBJ2-1 | . | TRBV7-2 | . | CASSLASLNDNEQFF | TGTGCCAGCAGCTTAGCGTCACTAAATGACAATGAGCAGTTCTTC
TRBJ2-7 | . | TRBV6-5 | . | CASSHYYEQYF | TGTGCCAGCAGCCACTACTACGAGCAGTACTTC
TRBJ2-1 | . | TRBV30 | . | CAWSVSGHEQFF | TGTGCCTGGAGTGTATCGGGGCATGAGCAGTTCTTC
TRBJ1-1 | . | TRBV5-1 | . | CASSVDSHVTEAFF | TGCGCCAGCAGCGTGGACAGTCACGTAACCGAAGCTTTCTTT
TRBJ1-3 | . | TRBV10-3 | few | CAISDTSGNTIYF | TGTGCCATCAGTGACACGTCCGGAAACACCATATATTTT
TRBJ2-7 | TRBD2 | TRBV27 | . | CASRPGTSGFFYEQYF | TGTGCCAGCAGGCCCGGGACTAGCGGATTTTTCTACGAGCAGTACTTC
TRBJ1-6 | . | TRBV6-5 | few | CASSYDRTVSYNSPLHF | TGTGCCAGCAGTTACGACCGGACAGTCTCCTATAATTCACCCCTCCACTTT
TRBJ2-3 | . | TRBV20-1 | few | CSARDRYSGRKTDTQYF | TGCAGTGCTAGAGATCGATATAGCGGCCGAAAGACAGATACGCAGTATTTT
TRBJ2-1 | . | TRBV28 | . | CASSLSGTLDNEQFF | TGTGCCAGCAGTTTAAGTGGGACCTTAGACAATGAGCAGTTCTTC
TRBJ1-2 | TRBD1 | TRBV5-1 | many | CASSLGQGDYGYTF | TGCGCCAGCAGCTTGGGACAGGGAGACTATGGCTACACCTTC
TRBJ2-2 | . | TRBV12-3/TRBV12-4 | . | CASSSLSPNTGELFF | TGTGCCAGCAGTTCCCTCTCCCCGAACACCGGGGAGCTGTTTTTT
TRBJ1-1 | . | TRBV12-3/TRBV12-4 | many | CASSLTGKGTEAFF | TGTGCCAGCAGTTTAACAGGAAAGGGGACTGAAGCTTTCTTT
TRBJ2-1 | . | TRBV20-1 | . | CSANHDTGPSYNEQFF | TGCAGTGCTAATCACGATACAGGGCCCTCCTACAATGAGCAGTTCTTC
TRBJ1-2 | TRBD1 | TRBV30 | . | CAWTGTGMNYGYTF | TGTGCCTGGACCGGGACAGGGATGAACTATGGCTACACCTTC
TRBJ2-7 | TRBD1 | TRBV12-3/TRBV12-4 | . | CASSFAGGAFSYEQYF | TGTGCCAGCAGTTTCGCAGGGGGCGCTTTTTCCTACGAGCAGTACTTC
TRBJ1-1 | . | TRBV12-3/TRBV12-4 | . | CASSFGRTQNTEAFF | TGTGCCAGCAGTTTTGGTAGGACACAGAACACTGAAGCTTTCTTT
TRBJ1-1 | TRBD1 | TRBV6-5 | . | CASSPGTVSNEAFF | TGTGCCAGCAGCCCCGGGACAGTATCTAATGAAGCTTTCTTT
TRBJ2-2 | . | TRBV5-1 | . | CARSFDGLLGELFF | TGCGCCCGCAGCTTCGATGGACTACTCGGGGAGCTGTTTTTT
TRBJ2-1 | . | TRBV20-1 | few | CSANSAIRNEQFF | TGCAGTGCTAATAGCGCCATTCGGAATGAGCAGTTCTTC
TRBJ1-4 | . | TRBV12-5 | . | CASGLYGAGNEKLFF | TGTGCTAGTGGTTTGTACGGGGCGGGTAATGAAAAACTGTTTTTT